The TCR beta chain described here comes from a study of regulatory T cells in long-lasting Graves disease. This clonotype was seen many times. No antigen is known for it. Trimming cost V 8 bases and J 1 base, with 11 bases left between them. Germline-derived CDR1 and CDR2 are MDHEN and SYDVKM. The CDR3 sequence is 13 residues long. CDR3-region Arm-PCR and iRepertoire HTBI primers produced the TCR beta libraries. Original analysis: Among the samples, some 68 TRBV and 14 TRBJ segments were identified. TCRdb redid the calling of the multiplex PCR reads with MiXCR, one entry per CDR3 protein. These V and J calls derive from TCRdb rather than the authors' analysis. The table records around 400,000 distinct CDR3 sequences, around 11% of them present only once. The time point: newly diagnosed GD, antithyroid drugs for less than 3 months. Making the TCR library involved RNA that had been extracted from PBMCs.

Broader study findings: Under persistent disease, TRBV28, TRBJ1-2 and TRBJ2-5 were used preferentially.

These sequences were also reported in another study, on T cells in Graves' hyperthyroidism and ophthalmopathy. That report adds: Using the HTBI primer set, a first-round RT-PCR was run on the TCR CDR3.

The TCR was taken from a woman younger than 35 with Graves disease. V is TRBV28 and J is TRBJ2-5, with a possible D match to TRBD2 (5 bases). Here the sequenced sample was peripheral blood mononuclear cells (PBMCs), taken at new diagnosis, from a patient treated with antithyroid drugs. CDR3 sequence: CASGDGIQETQYF. The CDR3, as DNA: TGTGCCAGCGGAGACGGGATCCAAGAGACCCAGTACTTC. The full variable domain, completed using reference TRBV28 and TRBJ2-5, is DVKVTQSSRYLVKRTGEKVFLECVQDMDHENMFWYRQDPGLGLRLIYFSYDVKMKEKGDIPEGYSVSREKKERFSLILESASTNQTSMYLCASGDGIQETQYFGPGTRLLVL.